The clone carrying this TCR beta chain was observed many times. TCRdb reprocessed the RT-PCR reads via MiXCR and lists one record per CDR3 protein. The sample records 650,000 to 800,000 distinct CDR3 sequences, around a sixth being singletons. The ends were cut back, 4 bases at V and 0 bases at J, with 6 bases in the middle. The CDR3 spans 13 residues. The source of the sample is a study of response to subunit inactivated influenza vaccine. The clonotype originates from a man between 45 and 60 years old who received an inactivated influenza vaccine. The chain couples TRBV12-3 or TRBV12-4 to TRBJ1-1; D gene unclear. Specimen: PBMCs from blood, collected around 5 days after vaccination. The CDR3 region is CASSSLMNTEAFF. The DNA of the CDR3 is TGTGCCAGCAGTTCATTGATGAACACTGAAGCTTTCTTT.